The entry below describes one T cell receptor beta chain. This clone showed up just once. Which antigen it targets is not known. Per-base quality was not reported, and no clone a single base away is much larger than it. These data are taken from a study of Ad26.COV2.S vaccination and SARS-CoV-2 variants (dated by TCRdb to 2020 to 2022). Background for the entire study: Vaccine-arm donors came from COV1001, a multicentre, randomized, double-blind, placebo-controlled phase I-IIa trial of Ad26.COV2.S in healthy adults. Ad26.COV2.S was administered intramuscularly at a dose of 5x10^10 or 1x10^11 viral particles, either as one shot or as two shots given 56 days apart. The specificity and breadth of SARS-CoV-2-reactive T cell receptors after Ad26.COV2.S vaccination were assessed by TCRbeta repertoire sequencing. The TCR-sequenced set comprised about 32 samples: some 19 Ad26.COV2.S vaccine recipients, 5 placebo recipients and 8 SARS-CoV-2 convalescent individuals. Trial participants were randomized into five groups of five: low-dose or high-dose Ad26.COV2.S given once or twice, or placebo on both occasions. Investigators remained blinded to trial group allocation during experiments and outcome assessment. Study-level results and caveats: The study was not powered to compare responses between vaccine doses or regimens. After vaccination, substantial breadth of spike-specific CD8+ and CD4+ T cell responses was reported. The authors noted that total T cell responses may have been underestimated by the TCR breadth and depth analyses. Spike-specific TCR breadth was higher in Ad26.COV2.S recipients than in placebo recipients (P = 0.0014). Comparable non-spike TCR breadth was observed between vaccine and placebo recipients, consistent with only spike being contained in the vaccine.

This sample's treatment or condition label indicates: some 20 received Ad26.COV2.S at low or high dose, single or two shots; roughly five received placebo; per-sample allocation not given. For vaccine and placebo recipients, the sequenced repertoires came from samples collected on day 63 after the first injection. Between 29 July and 7 August 2020, Cohort 1b enrolled around 25 adults aged 18-55 years at one site in Boston, USA. As a vaccine, Ad26.COV2.S was a replication-incompetent adenovirus type 26 vector that expressed a prefusion-stabilized SARS-CoV-2 spike protein derived from the original Wuhan strain. After removal of 6 bases from V and 5 bases from J, the junction retains 10 bases not matched to a gene. CDR1 and CDR2, per the germline V gene, are LGHNA and YSLEER. The CDR3, cysteine through phenylalanine, is 16 amino acids long. Of the read, only the CDR3 DNA is kept; its 48 bases are in frame from base 1.

The immunoSEQ Assay was used to sequence TCRbeta CDR3 regions. After extraction, genomic DNA underwent amplification by bias-controlled multiplex PCR, followed by high-throughput sequencing. For the original study's pipeline: To quantify the absolute abundance of every unique TCRbeta CDR3 region, sequences were collapsed and filtered. T cell fraction was estimated by normalizing TCRbeta template counts to usable DNA, with usable DNA measured through amplification of reference genes found in all nucleated cells. Repertoire TCRs were annotated as SARS-CoV-2-specific when V gene, CDR3 amino acid sequence and J gene were exactly matched to a known reactive TCR set. MIRA supplied the reference SARS-CoV-2 TCR set, which was filtered for enrichment in COVID-19-positive ImmuneCODE repertoires so that public or cross-reactive TCRs were removed. Based on the MIRA antigens, annotated TCRs were further analysed at the level of specific ORF or position within ORF. Breadth was defined as the number of annotated unique rearrangements divided by the total number of unique productive rearrangements, and depth was defined as the summed frequency of the annotated unique rearrangements. Two-sided Wilcoxon rank-sum tests were applied when comparing TCR breadth between groups. Not all clones reach the TCRdb copy of this immuneACCESS table, which keeps in-frame sequences only. Checked studies attribute under half of the gap to unresolved V genes and leave the rest unexplained. D and trimming come from the DNA, and the V and J calls and clone size come from that table. The sample table holds 300,000 to 400,000 clones, of which 70% to 90% were seen once. Clones ranked in the top ten supply 3.3% of the sample.

Here the chain combines TRBV4-3 and TRBJ2-1; 10 bases in the middle match TRBD2. The sequence was obtained from a person aged 18-60 years who received the Ad26.COV2.S COVID-19 vaccine or a placebo. The starting material was peripheral blood, obtained in a trial of Ad26.COV2.S vaccine versus placebo. The nucleotides are TGCGCCAGCAGTCGAACGTGGCTAGCGGGGGACAATGAGCAGTTCTTC. Its protein product is CASSRTWLAGDNEQFF.